This T cell receptor (beta chain) derives from a study of cytomegalovirus exposure and HLA in healthy donors. 60 Vbeta and 13 Jbeta primers were used in PCR. Produced via immunoSEQ multiplex PCR; TCRdb's table is partial and in-frame only. The sample lists 85,000 to 130,000 clones, more than 65% occurring once. The germline V gene has CDR1 SNHLY and CDR2 FYNNEI. The length of the CDR3 is 14 residues. V trimming: 0 bases; J trimming: 5 bases; junction bases outside the gene matches: 4. The origin of this receptor is a boy younger than 18 in good health and CMV-seronegative. The chain links TRBV2 to TRBJ2-7; TRBD2 matches 7 bases. Sequencing was performed on PBMCs. The CDR3 DNA reads TGTGCCAGCAGTGAAGCGGGAGGGCCTAACGAGCAGTACTTC. It codes for CASSEAGGPNEQYF.